The next 11 T cell receptor beta chains were all read from a single sample in a study of blood T cell repertoires in COVID-19. Assay: immunoSEQ multiplex PCR; the TCRdb copy retains only in-frame clones and omits some. The data contain 130,000 to 150,000 clones, about 70% of them singletons. The sequencing sample was made of peripheral blood. All receptors derive from an elderly man with acute or convalescent COVID-19.

The chain uses TRBV5-6 and TRBJ1-6; D remains unclear. V was clipped by 4 bases and J by 7 bases, with 15 bases between them. Per the germline V gene, CDR1 is SGHDT and CDR2 is YYEEEE. CDR3 length equals 15 residues. This CDR3 reads CASSPARARNSPLHF. The DNA of the CDR3 is TGTGCCAGCAGCCCCGCGAGGGCGCGAAATTCACCCCTCCACTTT.

The V gene is TRBV7-6, the J gene TRBJ2-2; TRBD1 aligns across 9 bases. Germline assignment: CDR1 SGHVS and CDR2 FNYEAQ. With V trimmed by 2 bases and J by 4 bases, 14 bases remained unmatched. The CDR3 covers 19 residues. The CDR3 sequence is CASSLYPHVQGAGTGELFF. In nucleotides, the CDR3 is TGTGCCAGCAGCTTATATCCGCACGTACAGGGGGCGGGCACCGGGGAGCTGTTTTTT.

CDR3 nucleotide sequence: TGTGCCAGCAGCGTAGATGGCAGGAACACCGGGGAGCTGTTTTTT. Residues: CASSVDGRNTGELFF. The chain employs TRBV9 and TRBJ2-2; no firm D call. CDR3 size: 15 residues. The ends were cut back, 0 bases at V and 1 base at J, with 7 bases in the middle. CDR1 is SGDLS and CDR2 is YYNGEE in the germline V gene.

This clone came up a few times. This sequence joins TRBV7-2 and TRBJ2-3; the D gene is possibly TRBD2 (6 bases). Looked up from germline, CDR1 is SGHTA and CDR2 is FQGNSA. The CDR3 sequence is 13 residues long. Trimming shortened V by 1 base and J by 7 bases, and 9 bases separated the two germline ends. CDR3 nucleotide sequence: TGTGCCAGCAGCTTAGGGGACTTTAATACGCAGTATTTT. The encoded protein is CASSLGDFNTQYF.

The chain employs TRBV5-5 and TRBJ1-3; no firm D call. Germline CDR1 and CDR2: SGHKS and YYEKEE (reference sequence). The V and J ends lost 5 bases and 9 bases respectively, with 9 bases between them. The CDR3 extends over 11 amino acids. In DNA, the CDR3 is TGTGCCAGCAGTTCGGAGGGCACCATATATTTT. Amino acids: CASSSEGTIYF. Drawing the rest from reference TRBV5-5 and TRBJ1-3, the complete variable domain is DAGVTQSPTHLIKTRGQQVTLRCSPISGHKSVSWYQQVLGQGPQFIFQYYEKEERGRGNFPDRFSARQFPNYSSELNVNALLLGDSALYLCASSSEGTIYFGEGSWLTVV.

The rearrangement uses TRBV7-9 and TRBJ2-7, with 10 bases aligning to TRBD1. This CDR3 is 14 amino acids long. Trimming took 5 bases from V and 3 from J; bases not matched to a gene: 4. Per germline, CDR1 SEHNR and CDR2 FQNEAQ (reference sequence). CDR3 in DNA: TGTGCCAGCAGCCGTGGGGACAGGGGCTACGAGCAGTACTTC. Encoded protein: CASSRGDRGYEQYF.

This clone came up once. The chain couples TRBV6-5 to TRBJ2-7; 7 bases match TRBD2. V dropped 8 bases and J dropped 6; count of bases not matched to a gene: 7. This CDR3 has 12 amino acids. Germline V gene sequence: CDR1 MNHEY, CDR2 SVGAGI. The CDR3 DNA is TGTGCCAGCCGGGGGGAAAACGGCGAGCAGTACTTC. Its protein is CASRGENGEQYF.

The chain is built from TRBV6-6 and TRBJ2-5; a weak D match, TRBD1 (6 bases). Deletions cut 5 bases from V and 5 bases from J, with 12 bases between. Germline assignment: CDR1 MNHNY and CDR2 SVGAGI (reference sequence). The CDR3 runs to 13 residues. The CDR3 nucleotides are TGTGCCAGCAGTACAGGGAGTCGGGAGACCCAGTACTTC. This codes for CASSTGSRETQYF.

This chain joins TRBV5-1 and TRBJ2-3, with 7 positions matching TRBD1. The CDR3 covers 14 residues. J gave up 5 bases and V 3 bases, and 6 bases lay outside the gene matches. CDR1 and CDR2 (germline): SGHRS, YFSETQ. The chain's CDR3 is CASSSHTGEDTQYF. CDR3 coding DNA: TGCGCCAGCAGCTCACATACAGGGGAAGATACGCAGTATTTT.

V gene TRBV6-2 or TRBV6-3 combines with J gene TRBJ2-2, with D possibly matching TRBD1 (6 bases). From germline, CDR1 is MNHEY and CDR2 SVGEGT. This CDR3 comprises 15 residues. Trimming removed 2 bases from V and 6 bases from J, with 13 bases in between. CDR3 nucleotide sequence: TGTGCCAGCAGTTACCGGCAGGGGTCGCCCGGGGAGCTGTTTTTT. It translates to CASSYRQGSPGELFF.

The chain links TRBV6-5 to TRBJ2-2; no firm D call. Germline loops: CDR1 MNHEY, CDR2 SVGAGI. The germline V and J ends were trimmed by 7 bases and 4 bases, with 13 bases remaining between them. CDR3 size: 14 residues. The CDR3 region is CASKRYQSTGELFF. The CDR3 bases are TGTGCCAGCAAGCGTTACCAGAGCACCGGGGAGCTGTTTTTT.